This T cell receptor beta chain appears in the sequencing data of a study of cytomegalovirus exposure and HLA in healthy donors. Study outcomes and limitations: Rates of TCR association differed by HLA locus in a later analysis, with DRB1 highest and HLA-C lowest. Rarity marked most TCR sequences, yet some public TCRs occurred in many donors. Available immune exposure information was restricted to CMV serostatus only.

Primers: 60 Vbeta forward and 13 Jbeta reverse. Measured with immunoSEQ multiplex PCR; TCRdb has only the in-frame clones, and not every one. The sample has 120,000 or so clones; 80% are singletons. Regarding this clone: Its antigen remains unknown.

Though nominally healthy at sampling, donors likely had unrecorded immune exposures. V dropped 3 bases and J dropped 10; count of bases not matched to a gene: 8. Per the germline V gene, CDR1 is MNHEY and CDR2 is SVGAGI. The CDR3 loop spans 15 amino acids. This receptor was identified in a male donor in good health and CMV-seronegative. The genes are TRBV6-5 and TRBJ2-3; 12 bases line up with TRBD2. Sample: PBMCs. CDR3 sequence reads: CASSYASGGADAQYF. CDR3 coding DNA: TGTGCCAGCAGTTATGCTAGCGGGGGGGCCGATGCGCAGTATTTT.